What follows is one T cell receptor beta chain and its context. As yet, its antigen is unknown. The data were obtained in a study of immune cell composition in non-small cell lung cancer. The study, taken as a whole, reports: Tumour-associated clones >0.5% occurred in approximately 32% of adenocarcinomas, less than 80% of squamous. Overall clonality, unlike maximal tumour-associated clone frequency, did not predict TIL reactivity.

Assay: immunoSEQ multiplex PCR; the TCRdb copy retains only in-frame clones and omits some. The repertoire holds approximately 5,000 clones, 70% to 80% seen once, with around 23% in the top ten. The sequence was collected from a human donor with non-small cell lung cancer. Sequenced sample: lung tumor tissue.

The CDR3 region has the DNA TGTGCCAGCAGCTCACCGAACTCAGGAGAGACCCAGTACTTC. Translating gives CASSSPNSGETQYF. The chain couples TRBV5-6 to TRBJ2-5; D uncertain. Trimming stripped 3 bases from V and 4 bases from J, with 13 bases between. The CDR3 is made up of 14 amino acids. Germline V lookup: CDR1 SGHDT, CDR2 YYEEEE.